Given below is one T cell receptor (beta chain) in context. The RNA, roughly 0.5 to 1 ug, was put through reverse transcription using random hexamers. Amplification of TCR beta CDR3 spanned 54 Vbeta and 13 Jbeta via immunoSEQ multiplex PCR. Via MiXCR, TCRdb re-called the immunoSEQ multiplex PCR reads, giving one row per CDR3 protein. Of around 280,000 distinct CDR3 sequences in the sample, about 90% are singletons; the top ten hold roughly 0.064%. These data come from a study of CD8 T cells in Susac syndrome. CDR1 is SGHRS, CDR2 YFSETQ, per germline. The V end was cut by 5 bases, the J end by 0 bases, with 15 bases between. The CDR3 length is 17 residues.

This rearrangement joins TRBV5-1 to TRBJ2-6, with D tentatively TRBD1 or TRBD2 (5 bases each). What was sequenced was CD4+ T cells from PBMCs. The receptor was isolated from a human donor with multiple sclerosis. The CDR3 region is CASRSGTPFSGANVLTF. As DNA, the CDR3 is TGCGCCAGCAGATCCGGGACCCCTTTCTCTGGGGCCAACGTCCTGACTTTC.